This TCR beta chain was retrieved from a study of Ad26.COV2.S vaccination and SARS-CoV-2 variants. Assay: immunoSEQ multiplex PCR; the TCRdb copy retains only in-frame clones and omits some. This table has 200,000 to 250,000 clones, approximately 87% appearing once. Trimming shortened V by 0 bases and J by 11 bases, and 5 bases separated the two germline ends. The CDR3 runs to 12 residues. The germline V gene encodes CDR1 ENHRY and CDR2 SYGVKD. Treatment of the sample: 15 to 20 received Ad26.COV2.S at low or high dose, single or two shots; 5 received placebo; per-sample allocation not given. Samples were taken on day 63 after the first vaccine or placebo injection.

This specimen consisted of peripheral blood, obtained in a trial of Ad26.COV2.S vaccine versus placebo. The source is a person between 18 and 60 years old who received the Ad26.COV2.S COVID-19 vaccine or a placebo. The V and J genes are TRBV10-3 and TRBJ1-6; D remains unclear. The CDR3 protein is CAISESYAPLHF. The CDR3, as DNA: TGTGCCATCAGTGAGTCATATGCACCCCTCCACTTT.